The 24 T cell receptor beta chains below all came from one sample that was sequenced in a study of T cell responses to AZD1222 COVID-19 vaccine. The repertoire was sequenced with immunoSEQ multiplex PCR; TCRdb's copy has only in-frame clones and lacks some. The table has about 110,000 clones, around 85% seen once. Source: peripheral blood, taken on day 0 of AZD1222 vaccination. The receptors shown here come from an adult in good health.

The chain recombines TRBV3-1 (or the pseudogene TRBV3-2) with TRBJ2-3; 10 bases align to TRBD2. There are 16 residues in the CDR3. Germline V gene lookup returns CDR1 LGHDT and CDR2 YNNKEL (reference sequence). The ends lost 1 base at V and 3 bases at J; junction bases unmatched: 4. Here the CDR3 reads CASSQVSGGATDTQYF. The DNA of the CDR3 is TGTGCCAGCAGCCAAGTGAGCGGGGGGGCAACAGATACGCAGTATTTT.

The rearrangement joins TRBV19 to TRBJ1-5; D possibly corresponds to TRBD1 (5 bases). The CDR3 length is 12 residues. Germline V gene data show CDR1 as LNHDA and CDR2 as SQIVND (reference sequence). V was pared by 7 bases and J by 6 bases, with 10 bases between. The CDR3 protein is CASNEGLQPQHF. DNA of the CDR3: TGTGCCAGTAACGAGGGGCTTCAGCCCCAGCATTTT.

The chain is built from TRBV2 and TRBJ1-1; D possibly corresponds to TRBD1 (5 bases). This CDR3 has 12 amino acids. V was shortened by 4 bases and J by 4 bases, with 7 bases between the two germline ends. From germline, CDR1 is SNHLY and CDR2 FYNNEI. The CDR3 reads CASSGDFTEAFF. As DNA, the CDR3 is TGTGCCAGCAGTGGGGACTTCACTGAAGCTTTCTTT.

This rearrangement joins TRBV28 to TRBJ1-1; D is uncertain. Germline CDR1 reads MDHEN; CDR2 reads SYDVKM. The germline V and J ends were trimmed by 9 bases and 0 bases, with 23 bases remaining between them. The CDR3 loop spans 17 amino acids. CDR3 DNA: TGTGCCAGTCGATCTGAAACCTTGCGCAGGTTGAACACTGAAGCTTTCTTT. It translates to CASRSETLRRLNTEAFF.

The rearrangement links TRBV9 to TRBJ2-3, with TRBD2 matching over 8 bases. The junction had 12 bases not matched to a gene; V was cut back by 10 bases and J by 2 bases. Germline CDR1 SGDLS, CDR2 YYNGEE. The CDR3 consists of 15 residues. In nucleotides, the CDR3 is TGTGCCTCCTCCGGGAGTAGCGGGGACACAGATACGCAGTATTTT. Protein sequence: CASSGSSGDTDTQYF. Full variable domain (rest looked up from reference TRBV9 and TRBJ2-3): DSGVTQTPKHLITATGQRVTLRCSPRSGDLSVYWYQQSLDQGLQFLIQYYNGEERAKGNILERFSAQQFPDLHSELNLSSLELGDSALYFCASSGSSGDTDTQYFGPGTRLTVL.

This clone was found once. The rearrangement uses TRBV11-1 and TRBJ2-3, with D tentatively TRBD1 (6 bases). V was trimmed by 7 bases and J by 1 base, leaving 12 bases between them. Germline lookup yields CDR1 SGHAT and CDR2 FQDESV (reference sequence). The CDR3 extends over 14 amino acids. The CDR3 loop is CASTWTARTDTQYF. CDR3 bases: TGTGCCAGCACGTGGACAGCTCGCACAGATACGCAGTATTTT.

In its sample, this clone was seen a few times. The chain uses TRBV4-3 and TRBJ2-7; the D gene is possibly TRBD2 (6 bases). With 0 bases removed from V and 4 bases from J, the gap between germline ends came to 13 bases. Germline CDR1 is LGHNA and CDR2 is YSLEER. The CDR3 runs to 15 residues. The CDR3 region is CASSQEARGGYEQYF. For the CDR3, the DNA is TGCGCCAGCAGCCAAGAAGCGCGGGGAGGTTACGAGCAGTACTTC.

This clone was seen only a few times. The V call is TRBV18, the J call TRBJ1-1; maybe TRBD1 (5 bases). Germline assignment: CDR1 KGHSH and CDR2 LQKENI. V was cut by 0 bases and J by 4 bases, with 15 bases left in between. The CDR3 is made up of 16 amino acids. In DNA, the CDR3 is TGTGCCAGCTCACCACCGATAAAAGGGGCTGGCACTGAAGCTTTCTTT. This sequence encodes CASSPPIKGAGTEAFF.

This clone was seen only a few times. CDR3 amino acids: CATSDPDRYQETQYF. For the CDR3, the DNA is TGTGCCACCAGTGATCCGGACAGATACCAAGAGACCCAGTACTTC. J is TRBJ2-5 and V is TRBV24-1, with D perhaps matching TRBD1 (6 bases). V was pared by 3 bases and J by 0 bases, with 10 bases between. This CDR3 region has 15 residues. Germline loops: CDR1 KGHDR, CDR2 SFDVKD.

The chain employs TRBV28 and TRBJ1-5; TRBD1 matches at 9 bases. There are 16 residues in the CDR3. V lost 4 bases and J lost 1; bases outside the gene matches: 5. In germline, CDR1 is MDHEN, CDR2 SYDVKM. The CDR3 bases are TGTGCCAGCAGTTCGGGACAGGGCAGGAGCAATCAGCCCCAGCATTTT. It codes for CASSSGQGRSNQPQHF.

The chain joins TRBV2 to TRBJ1-1; D ambiguous. The CDR3 sequence is 13 residues long. CDR1 and CDR2 (germline): SNHLY, FYNNEI. V was cut by 1 base and J by 10 bases, with 13 bases left in between. CDR3 sequence (DNA): TGTGCCAGCAGTGAAGGCCAGTTGGTCTTAGCTTTCTTT. The encoded protein is CASSEGQLVLAFF. Filled out from reference TRBV2 and TRBJ1-1, the complete variable domain reads EPEVTQTPSHQVTQMGQEVILRCVPISNHLYFYWYRQILGQKVEFLVSFYNNEISEKSEIFDDQFSVERPDGSNFTLKIRSTKLEDSAMYFCASSEGQLVLAFFGQGTRLTVV.

This chain joins TRBV5-1 and TRBJ2-2, with a tentative D call TRBD2 (6 bases). V gave up 8 bases and J gave up 3 bases, with 14 bases separating them. The CDR3 totals 14 residues. Germline V gene lookup returns CDR1 SGHRS and CDR2 YFSETQ. Written as DNA, the CDR3 is TGCGCCAGTAGAAGGACGGGGGACACCGGGGAGCTGTTTTTT. Amino acids: CASRRTGDTGELFF.

The V gene is TRBV2, the J gene TRBJ1-5; D perhaps matches TRBD1 (6 bases). The CDR3 extends over 14 amino acids. Germline assignment: CDR1 SNHLY and CDR2 FYNNEI. Trimming pared 3 bases from V and 7 bases from J, leaving 13 bases between. CDR3 protein: CASSDGSQGQPQHF. The CDR3 DNA follows: TGTGCCAGCAGTGATGGTTCACAGGGCCAGCCCCAGCATTTT.

The rearrangement uses TRBV7-2 and TRBJ1-6; unclear D gene. Looked up from germline, CDR1 is SGHTA and CDR2 is FQGNSA. V dropped 7 bases and J dropped 9 bases, with 16 bases sitting between them. The CDR3 has 14 residues. CDR3 nucleotides: TGTGCCAGCACCCCCTCTCCTAGGATTTCACCCCTCCACTTT. Its translation: CASTPSPRISPLHF.

The chain uses TRBV14 and TRBJ1-6; 7 nucleotides match TRBD1. In germline, CDR1 is SGHDN, CDR2 FVKESK. J gave up 8 bases and V 0 bases, and 10 bases lay outside the gene matches. The CDR3 extends over 17 amino acids. Here the CDR3 reads CASSQDLVRDRDSPLHF. The CDR3 nucleotides read TGTGCCAGCAGCCAAGATCTTGTGAGGGACAGAGATTCACCCCTCCACTTT.

The V call is TRBV2, the J call TRBJ1-5; D is unresolved. Germline CDR1 is SNHLY and CDR2 is FYNNEI. The CDR3 length is 13 residues. V was clipped by 4 bases and J by 5 bases, with 9 bases between them. As DNA, the CDR3 is TGTGCCAGCAGTGTCCACGAAGATCAGCCCCAGCATTTT. The encoded protein is CASSVHEDQPQHF.

In this sample, this clone turned up a few times. The chain joins TRBV9 to TRBJ1-3, with 7 bases aligning to TRBD1. J gave up 1 base and V 4 bases, and 11 bases lay outside the gene matches. CDR1 and CDR2 (germline): SGDLS, YYNGEE. This CDR3 is built from 17 residues. The chain's CDR3 is CASSLRELTGSGNTIYF. The CDR3 DNA reads as TGTGCCAGCAGCCTTCGAGAGTTGACAGGGTCTGGAAACACCATATATTTT.

The sample holds one count of this clone. The chain recombines TRBV18 with TRBJ2-1; D is undetermined. From germline, CDR1 is KGHSH and CDR2 LQKENI. CDR3 size: 13 residues. The V and J ends lost 3 bases and 5 bases respectively, with 8 bases between them. CDR3 sequence reads: CASSPGINNEQFF. The DNA for the CDR3 is TGTGCCAGCTCACCCGGAATAAACAATGAGCAGTTCTTC.

The chain links TRBV29-1 to TRBJ1-2; D uncertain. In germline, CDR1 is SQVTM, CDR2 ANQGSEA. Trimming cost V 0 bases and J 8 bases, with 13 bases left between them. The CDR3 consists of 13 residues. The CDR3 region is CSVEDLGRGGYTF. The CDR3 DNA sequence: TGCAGCGTTGAAGATCTTGGAAGAGGGGGCTACACCTTC.

This CDR3 is CAWSVGGELFF. The DNA of the CDR3 is TGTGCCTGGAGTGTCGGTGGCGAACTGTTTTTT. The rearrangement uses TRBV30 and TRBJ1-4; D unclear. The V gene lost 0 bases and the J gene lost 12 bases, with 8 bases spanning the gap. CDR1 and CDR2 from the germline V gene are GTSNPN and SVGIG (reference sequence). The CDR3 runs to 11 residues.

J is TRBJ1-4 and V is TRBV11-3, with D possibly matching TRBD1 (6 bases). Between the trimmed V and J ends, which lost 8 bases and 4 bases, there was a span of 8 bases. Germline V gene sequence: CDR1 SGHNT, CDR2 YENEEA. The length of the CDR3 is 12 residues. CDR3 amino acids: CASSGVNEKLFF. The CDR3 DNA reads TGTGCCAGCTCAGGGGTTAATGAAAAACTGTTTTTT.

The chain uses TRBV5-1 and TRBJ2-3; weak D call: TRBD1 (5 bases). This CDR3 spans 16 amino acids. Germline values: CDR1 SGHRS, CDR2 YFSETQ. Trimming removed 0 bases from V and 1 base from J, with 12 bases in between. CDR3 nucleotide sequence: TGCGCCAGCAGCTTGGTGGGGCTAGAAGGCACAGATACGCAGTATTTT. Translation: CASSLVGLEGTDTQYF. Drawing the rest from reference TRBV5-1 and TRBJ2-3, the complete variable domain is KAGVTQTPRYLIKTRGQQVTLSCSPISGHRSVSWYQQTPGQGLQFLFEYFSETQRNKGNFPGRFSGRQFSNSRSEMNVSTLELGDSALYLCASSLVGLEGTDTQYFGPGTRLTVL.

The chain has TRBV2 and TRBJ2-7, with TRBD1 as a possible D gene (5 bases). Trimming took off 6 bases at V and 0 bases at J, with 6 bases between the two ends. The CDR3 is 12 amino acids. Looked up from germline, CDR1 is SNHLY and CDR2 is FYNNEI. The CDR3 bases are TGTGCCAGCAGGACAGACTCCTACGAGCAGTACTTC. Translating gives CASRTDSYEQYF.

This chain links TRBV6-5 with TRBJ2-1, with D perhaps matching TRBD1 (6 bases). Germline values: CDR1 MNHEY, CDR2 SVGAGI. The CDR3 length is 15 residues. Trimming removed 6 bases at V and 9 bases at J, with 21 bases between. The CDR3 DNA sequence: TGTGCCAGCAGCCAGGACGGGACATGGATCGGTGAGCAGTTCTTC. Protein: CASSQDGTWIGEQFF.